One sample yielded the 21 T cell receptor beta chains listed below, sequenced in a study of blood T cell repertoires in COVID-19. Clones were read by immunoSEQ multiplex PCR, and TCRdb kept only the in-frame ones, dropping some. Altogether 200,000 to 250,000 clones are present, approximately 85% being singletons, with the ten largest covering approximately 2.4%. Sample: peripheral blood. The receptors come from a woman in her 70s with COVID-19, enrolled during active disease.

The chain has TRBV7-9 and TRBJ1-5; 7 positions agree with TRBD1. Losses at the gene ends were 2 bases for V and 9 bases for J; bases not matched to a gene: 16. Per germline, CDR1 SEHNR and CDR2 FQNEAQ (reference sequence). The CDR3 totals 17 residues. The CDR3 is CASSLITASGGEGPQHF. The CDR3 DNA reads TGTGCCAGCAGCTTAATAACCGCGTCAGGGGGAGAGGGGCCCCAGCATTTT.

The genes are TRBV5-4 and TRBJ1-2; 10 bases align to TRBD1. Trimming took 3 bases from V and 6 from J; bases not matched to a gene: 5. There are 14 residues in the CDR3. CDR1 is SGHNT and CDR2 is YYREEE in the germline V gene (reference sequence). The CDR3 sequence is CASSSETGGHGYTF. The CDR3 DNA is TGTGCCAGCAGCTCAGAGACAGGGGGCCATGGCTACACCTTC.

The rearrangement uses TRBV4-3 and TRBJ1-5, with D possibly being TRBD1 (6 bases). The germline gives CDR1 LGHNA, CDR2 YSLEER. This CDR3 region has 16 residues. The V end lost 0 bases, the J end lost 4 bases, and 13 bases lay between the germline ends. The CDR3 here is CASSQDPGGRNQPQHF. CDR3 DNA sequence: TGCGCCAGCAGCCAAGATCCCGGGGGGCGGAATCAGCCCCAGCATTTT.

V is TRBV19 and J is TRBJ2-7, with TRBD2 matching over 13 bases. Per the germline V gene, CDR1 is LNHDA and CDR2 is SQIVND (reference sequence). V gave up 4 bases and J gave up 2 bases; unmatched junction bases: 11. The CDR3 spans 18 residues. The chain's CDR3 is CASSTRLTSGGAPYEQYF. The DNA of the CDR3 is TGTGCCAGTAGTACCCGCCTTACTAGCGGGGGGGCCCCCTACGAGCAGTACTTC.

The J gene is TRBJ1-1, the V gene TRBV2; D is unresolved. Germline CDR1 reads SNHLY; CDR2 reads FYNNEI. The V end was cut by 4 bases, the J end by 3 bases, with 15 bases between. The CDR3 is 15 residues long. CDR3 sequence reads: CASSGFIVSDTEAFF. CDR3 sequence (DNA): TGTGCCAGCAGTGGGTTCATCGTATCGGACACTGAAGCTTTCTTT.

The V call is TRBV10-3, the J call TRBJ1-1; 11 bases fit TRBD1. From germline, CDR1 is ENHRY and CDR2 SYGVKD. The length of the CDR3 is 13 residues. Trimming cost V 11 bases and J 6 bases; bases outside gene matches: 8. DNA of the CDR3: TGTGCCGCGGGCCCGGGACAGGGGGCTGAAGCTTTCTTT. The encoded protein is CAAGPGQGAEAFF.

The chain couples TRBV10-3 to TRBJ1-1; 8 nucleotides line up with TRBD1. Trimming at V came to 4 bases and at J to 6 bases, leaving 4 bases not matched to a gene. CDR1 and CDR2 (germline): ENHRY, SYGVKD. The CDR3 covers 13 residues. CDR3 residues: CAISGTGRAEAFF. The DNA of the CDR3 is TGTGCCATCAGTGGGACAGGGAGGGCTGAAGCTTTCTTT.

This clone came up a few times. The chain recombines TRBV10-3 with TRBJ1-5, with TRBD1 as a possible D gene (5 bases). V was pared by 4 bases and J by 3 bases, with 10 bases between. The germline V gene has CDR1 ENHRY and CDR2 SYGVKD. The CDR3 consists of 14 residues. CDR3 region: CAISVDTNNQPQHF. For the CDR3, the DNA is TGTGCCATCAGTGTGGACACGAACAATCAGCCCCAGCATTTT.

CDR3 loop: CASSFESEAFF. DNA of the CDR3: TGTGCCAGCAGCTTTGAGAGTGAAGCTTTCTTT. The rearrangement joins TRBV5-6 to TRBJ1-1; D not certain. Trimming removed 2 bases at V and 7 bases at J, with 6 bases between. CDR1 is SGHDT, CDR2 YYEEEE, per germline. The CDR3 loop spans 11 amino acids.

V usage is TRBV24-1 and J usage is TRBJ1-2; D gene uncertain. Germline V gene sequence: CDR1 KGHDR, CDR2 SFDVKD. The CDR3 has 12 residues. Trimming stripped 3 bases from V and 8 bases from J, with 9 bases between. CDR3 loop: CATSDAKEGYTF. CDR3 in DNA: TGTGCCACCAGTGATGCAAAAGAGGGCTACACCTTC.

The genes are TRBV7-2 and TRBJ2-2; D is uncertain. The V end lost 2 bases, the J end lost 5 bases, and 15 bases lay between the germline ends. Looked up from germline, CDR1 is SGHTA and CDR2 is FQGNSA. The CDR3 spans 16 residues. This chain's CDR3 is CASSLSWQAITGELFF. CDR3 nucleotide sequence: TGTGCCAGCAGCTTATCGTGGCAGGCCATTACCGGGGAGCTGTTTTTT.

The chain uses TRBV9 and TRBJ2-7, with TRBD1 as a possible D gene (7 bases). The V gene's germline CDR1 is SGDLS and CDR2 YYNGEE. There are 14 residues in the CDR3. The CDR3 coding sequence is TGTGTCCAACCGCAGGGGGGCCGATTCTACGAGCAGTACTTC. It specifies CVQPQGGRFYEQYF.

The rearrangement links TRBV3-1 (or the pseudogene TRBV3-2) to TRBJ2-1; 13 nucleotides line up with TRBD2. This CDR3 comprises 15 residues. Trimming at V came to 3 bases and at J to 8 bases, leaving 4 bases not matched to a gene. From germline, CDR1 is LGHDT and CDR2 YNNKEL (reference sequence). The CDR3 coding sequence is TGTGCCAGCAGCCAGGGACTAGCGGGGTGGTATGAGCAGTTCTTC. Its translation is CASSQGLAGWYEQFF.

This chain connects TRBV7-2 to TRBJ1-2; 7 bases line up with TRBD1. The V and J ends lost 1 base and 4 bases, in that order; junction bases with no gene match: 6. The CDR3 is 15 residues long. Germline assignment: CDR1 SGHTA and CDR2 FQGNSA. Here the CDR3 DNA reads TGTGCCAGCAGCTTAGACTTTGACAGGGTCTATGGCTACACCTTC. It yields the protein CASSLDFDRVYGYTF.

The chain employs TRBV5-1 and TRBJ2-5, with 12 bases aligning to TRBD2. The CDR3 has 14 residues. V gave up 6 bases and J gave up 1 base; unmatched junction bases: 1. Germline CDR1 is SGHRS and CDR2 is YFSETQ. The chain's CDR3 is CASMGLAGQETQYF. CDR3 bases: TGCGCCAGCATGGGACTAGCGGGCCAAGAGACCCAGTACTTC.

The rearrangement links TRBV6-2 or TRBV6-3 to TRBJ1-3, with 7 bases fitting TRBD1. This CDR3 has 16 amino acids. V lost 3 bases to trimming and J lost 4 bases; unmatched junction nucleotides: 9. The V gene's germline CDR1 is MNHEY and CDR2 SVGEGT. CDR3: CASSYGSGTVGNTIYF. The CDR3 DNA reads TGTGCCAGCAGTTATGGGTCCGGGACAGTCGGAAACACCATATATTTT.

The chain couples TRBV19 to TRBJ2-7, with 12 bases fitting TRBD2. The germline CDR1 and CDR2 sequences are LNHDA and SQIVND (reference sequence). The V and J ends lost 5 bases and 2 bases, in that order; junction bases with no gene match: 4. The CDR3 sequence is 15 residues long. The CDR3 spells CASSPGLAGTYEQYF. CDR3 coding DNA: TGTGCCAGTAGTCCCGGACTAGCGGGGACCTACGAGCAGTACTTC.

This clone was seen a few times. V is TRBV20-1 and J is TRBJ1-1, with D unresolved. In germline, CDR1 is DFQATT, CDR2 SNEGSKA (reference sequence). This CDR3 has 13 residues. V was clipped by 3 bases and J by 0 bases, with 8 bases between them. CDR3 in amino acids: CSASRSLNTEAFF. CDR3 bases: TGCAGTGCTAGTAGAAGCCTGAACACTGAAGCTTTCTTT.

The chain uses TRBV7-6 and TRBJ2-2; 7 positions match TRBD1. The CDR3 has 16 amino acids. J gave up 4 bases and V 0 bases, and 5 bases lay outside the gene matches. CDR1 is SGHVS, CDR2 FNYEAQ, per germline. The CDR3 coding sequence is TGTGCCAGCAGCTTAGCCGCGGACAGGTCCACCGGGGAGCTGTTTTTT. It yields the protein CASSLAADRSTGELFF.

The rearrangement uses TRBV6-4 and TRBJ2-2, with 12 bases identical to TRBD1. This CDR3 spans 15 amino acids. V lost 2 bases to trimming and J lost 8 bases; unmatched junction nucleotides: 3. Germline V CDR1 and CDR2: MRHNA, SNTAGT. In DNA, the CDR3 is TGTGCCAGCAGTGACCGGGACAGGGGGCGAGGGGAGCTGTTTTTT. Translation: CASSDRDRGRGELFF.

The chain recombines TRBV5-1 with TRBJ1-1; D may be TRBD1 (5 bases). V lost 2 bases and J 3 bases, leaving 17 bases between the germline ends. CDR3 length: 16 amino acids. Germline V lookup: CDR1 SGHRS, CDR2 YFSETQ. Written as DNA, the CDR3 is TGCGCCAGCAGCTTTATGCAGGGTGGACGGGACACTGAAGCTTTCTTT. Translated: CASSFMQGGRDTEAFF.